The 6 T cell receptor beta chains presented below share a single source sample, sequenced in a study of T cells in narcolepsy. Measured with immunoSEQ multiplex PCR; TCRdb has only the in-frame clones, and not every one. The sample contains tens of thousands of clones, over 80% of which appear only once. The sequenced sample consisted of CD45RA- memory CD4+ T cells from PBMCs. These receptors came from a human donor with narcolepsy.

Written as DNA, the CDR3 is TGCGCCAGCACCCTCATCGGGGGAAGGAGAAACACCATATATTTT. Amino acid sequence: CASTLIGGRRNTIYF. The chain carries TRBV5-1 and TRBJ1-3; D possibly corresponds to TRBD1 (5 bases). This CDR3 comprises 15 residues. Germline values: CDR1 SGHRS, CDR2 YFSETQ. The ends were cut back, 6 bases at V and 5 bases at J, with 18 bases in the middle. The whole variable domain, filled in from reference TRBV5-1 and TRBJ1-3, reads KAGVTQTPRYLIKTRGQQVTLSCSPISGHRSVSWYQQTPGQGLQFLFEYFSETQRNKGNFPGRFSGRQFSNSRSEMNVSTLELGDSALYLCASTLIGGRRNTIYFGEGSWLTVV.

The chain couples TRBV25-1 to TRBJ1-2; D is unclear. This CDR3 region has 15 residues. The V gene lost 5 bases and the J gene lost 2 bases, with 15 bases spanning the gap. Germline-derived CDR1 and CDR2 are MGHDK and SYGVNS. CDR3 nucleotide sequence: TGTGCCAGCAGTACCCAGTGGGGTGGAAACTATGGCTACACCTTC. The encoded protein is CASSTQWGGNYGYTF.

The rearrangement links TRBV10-1 to TRBJ2-7; 8 nucleotides line up with TRBD2. The CDR3 is 13 amino acids. Germline V CDR1 and CDR2: WNHNN, SYGVQD (reference sequence). Germline trimming cut 10 bases from V and 0 bases from J; bases unmatched to any gene: 5. CDR3 protein: CANGGVPSYEQYF. The CDR3 nucleotides read TGCGCCAACGGGGGGGTTCCCTCCTACGAGCAGTACTTC.

The V gene is TRBV2, the J gene TRBJ1-2, with D unclear. V dropped 8 bases and J dropped 0 bases, with 10 bases sitting between them. Per germline, CDR1 SNHLY and CDR2 FYNNEI. This CDR3 region has 13 residues. CDR3 coding DNA: TGTGCCAGCGGCCGGATAACTAACTATGGCTACACCTTC. Its protein is CASGRITNYGYTF.

The J gene is TRBJ2-7, the V gene TRBV10-2; TRBD2 agrees at 10 bases. The CDR3 is made up of 16 amino acids. The germline V gene has CDR1 WSHSY and CDR2 SAAADI. Trimming at V came to 6 bases and at J to 3 bases, leaving 11 bases not matched to a gene. The CDR3 sequence is CASSERGRTSGYEQYF. CDR3 DNA sequence: TGCGCCAGCAGCGAAAGAGGGCGGACTAGCGGCTACGAGCAGTACTTC.

The rearrangement joins TRBV2 to TRBJ1-2, with a tentative D call TRBD1 (5 bases). The length of the CDR3 is 14 residues. The V gene lost 2 bases and the J gene lost 7 bases, with 14 bases spanning the gap. Germline V gives CDR1 SNHLY, CDR2 FYNNEI. CDR3 sequence (DNA): TGTGCCAGCAGTGAAATTGCAGGGATGGGTGGCTACACCTTC. This sequence encodes CASSEIAGMGGYTF.